A selection of T cell receptor beta chains follows, all from one sample in a study of molecular identifiers for immune sequencing clone quantification. TCRdb fed the PCR reads into MiXCR, producing one record per CDR3 protein. The table lists under 600,000 distinct CDR3 sequences, 20% to 25% of them singletons. Specimen: naive CD8+ T cells from blood, with Jurkat cell RNA spiked in. These receptors were taken from a human donor in good health. Some libraries in this study had Jurkat cell RNA spiked in. Both conserved end residues are part of each CDR3. The D gene is left open where the match is weak. Clone size is not always given. Where it is, it says once, few, many or a class for expanded clones.

J gene | D gene | V gene | clone size | CDR3 DNA | CDR3 protein
TRBJ2-5 | - | TRBV29-1 | many | TGCAGCGTGACCCCCCCTCAAGAGACCCAGTACTTC | CSVTPPQETQYF
TRBJ2-3 | - | TRBV29-1 | few | TGCAGCGTTAAACTAGCCCTACCAGATACGCAGTATTTT | CSVKLALPDTQYF
TRBJ1-1 | - | TRBV4-1 | - | TGCGCCAGCAGCCAAGATCTAATGAGGGGGAGATTGAACACTGAAGCTTTCTTT | CASSQDLMRGRLNTEAFF
TRBJ1-5 | TRBD1 | TRBV7-2 | - | TGTGCCAGCAGCTTAGAGGACAGGGGGCTTTTTAATCAGCCCCAGCATTTT | CASSLEDRGLFNQPQHF
TRBJ2-7 | TRBD2 | TRBV30 | many | TGTGCCTGGAGTTTGCCAACCGGGGGGTGGTACGAGCAGTACTTC | CAWSLPTGGWYEQYF
TRBJ1-4 | - | TRBV19 | many | TGTGCCAGTAGTATAGATTCGGCGGGATCAACTAATGAAAAACTGTTTTTT | CASSIDSAGSTNEKLFF
TRBJ2-7 | - | TRBV4-2 | many | TGTGCCAGCAGCCCGCAGGGAAGGGACGAGCAGTACTTC | CASSPQGRDEQYF
TRBJ2-1 | - | TRBV24-1 | - | TGTGCCACCAGTGATTTGAATTCTGGGAATGAGCAGTTCTTC | CATSDLNSGNEQFF
TRBJ2-5 | TRBD2 | TRBV27 | few | TGTGCCAGCCGAAACTCTATTGTCGGGACTAGCGGATTCCAAGAGACCCAGTACTTC | CASRNSIVGTSGFQETQYF
TRBJ2-1 | - | TRBV13 | few | TGTGCCAGCAGCTCGGGCGGAGGACGCTCCTACAATGAGCAGTTCTTC | CASSSGGGRSYNEQFF
TRBJ2-5 | TRBD2 | TRBV6-6 | - | TGTGCCAGCAGTTGCTCTAGCGGGGGGGCCTGGGAGACCCAGTACTTC | CASSCSSGGAWETQYF
TRBJ2-5 | TRBD1 | TRBV18 | many | TGTGCCAGCTCACTCCAGGGGGCCACTGAGACCCAGTACTTC | CASSLQGATETQYF
TRBJ2-7 | TRBD1 | TRBV12-3/TRBV12-4 | few | TGTGCCAGCAGTTTGGACAGGAGATTTACCCACGAGCAGTACTTC | CASSLDRRFTHEQYF
TRBJ2-3 | TRBD2 | TRBV7-8 | many | TGTGCCAGCAGACAACTAGCGGGGTCTAGCACAGATACGCAGTATTTT | CASRQLAGSSTDTQYF
TRBJ2-7 | TRBD1 | TRBV28 | many | TGTGCCAGCAGCCAGGGGGTCGTGCAGTACTTC | CASSQGVVQYF
TRBJ2-2 | TRBD2 | TRBV7-9 | - | TGTGCCAGCAGCATAAGTGGACTAGCGGGGGGACGCGCCGGGGAGCTGTTTTTT | CASSISGLAGGRAGELFF
TRBJ2-3 | TRBD2 | TRBV19 | - | TGTGCCAGTAGTATCGGCAGCGGGGACTCAGATACGCAGTATTTT | CASSIGSGDSDTQYF
TRBJ1-1 | - | TRBV6-1 | few | TGTGCCAGCAGTGCATTTGCTCTTGTCCGGGTTAACACTGAAGCTTTCTTT | CASSAFALVRVNTEAFF
TRBJ2-5 | TRBD2 | TRBV6-5 | - | TGTGCCAGCAGTTACGCTTTCGGGGCGGGGGTCCAAGAGACCCAGTACTTC | CASSYAFGAGVQETQYF
TRBJ2-3 | TRBD2 | TRBV18 | few | TGTGCCAGCTCACCACCAGGGCGGGGGGAGAGGACAGATACGCAGTATTTT | CASSPPGRGERTDTQYF
TRBJ1-4 | - | TRBV7-9 | few | TGTGCCAGCAGCGAACAGGTTCCGAGGGCTAATGAAAAACTGTTTTTT | CASSEQVPRANEKLFF
TRBJ2-7 | - | TRBV7-9 | many | TGTGCCAGCTCCAAGCCAGGTTCGAATGAGCAGTACTTC | CASSKPGSNEQYF
TRBJ2-7 | TRBD2 | TRBV4-1 | few | TGCGCCAGCAGCCACGGACTAGCGGGGGGGTCTGGGGAGCAGTACTTC | CASSHGLAGGSGEQYF
TRBJ2-2 | - | TRBV6-2/TRBV6-3 | - | TGTGCCAGTGGAGGGGACTTGAACACCGGGGAGCTGTTTTTT | CASGGDLNTGELFF
TRBJ1-6 | - | TRBV12-3/TRBV12-4 | few | TGTGCCAGCAGTTTTTCCTTGCCAAGCTCCTATAATTCACCCCTCCACTTT | CASSFSLPSSYNSPLHF
TRBJ2-3 | - | TRBV3-1 | many | TGTGCCAGCAGCCACATGAACACAGATACGCAGTATTTT | CASSHMNTDTQYF
TRBJ2-3 | - | TRBV29-1 | many | TGCAGCGTTGAACTAGCCACCGATACGCAGTATTTT | CSVELATDTQYF
TRBJ1-1 | - | TRBV5-4 | few | TGTGCCAGCAGCCCGGGCGTTACAATGAACACTGAAGCTTTCTTT | CASSPGVTMNTEAFF
TRBJ1-1 | - | TRBV18 | many | TGTGCCAGCTCACTCTCCCCGGTGAACACTGAAGCTTTCTTT | CASSLSPVNTEAFF
TRBJ2-7 | - | TRBV20-1 | - | TGCAGTGCTGGGACGGATACCTACGAGCAGTACTTC | CSAGTDTYEQYF
TRBJ2-7 | - | TRBV24-1 | - | TGTGCCACCAGTGATTCAACAGGCGAGCAGTACTTC | CATSDSTGEQYF
TRBJ2-7 | - | TRBV4-1 | few | TGCGCCAGCAGCCACCCAGGATCCTACGAGCAGTACTTC | CASSHPGSYEQYF
TRBJ2-1 | - | TRBV6-5 | - | TGTGCCAGCAGTTACTCGGCAGGGTGGAGCTCCTACAATGAGCAGTTCTTC | CASSYSAGWSSYNEQFF
TRBJ2-1 | - | TRBV29-1 | many | TGCAGCGTTGAAGATGTCCAGAGAGAGCAGTTCTTC | CSVEDVQREQFF
TRBJ1-5 | - | TRBV27 | many | TGTGCCAGCAGCCTCCAGGGATTAAATCAGCCCCAGCATTTT | CASSLQGLNQPQHF
TRBJ1-4 | - | TRBV2 | few | TGTGCCAGCAGTGGCAGGGGAGAGGGATGGAAAAAACTGTTTTTT | CASSGRGEGWKKLFF
TRBJ2-7 | - | TRBV28 | many | TGTGCCAGCAATACAATTAGGGTGCGGGACCCGTACGAGCAGTACTTC | CASNTIRVRDPYEQYF
TRBJ2-7 | - | TRBV18 | many | TGTGCCAGCTCACCACCGGGGTATAGTTACGAGCAGTACTTC | CASSPPGYSYEQYF
TRBJ1-5 | - | TRBV6-5 | many | TGTGCCAGCAGTTACGACAATAGCAATCAGCCCCAGCATTTT | CASSYDNSNQPQHF
TRBJ1-2 | - | TRBV7-9 | - | TGTGCCAGCAGCTTAGCAGGAGGCAGGGACGGCTATGGCTACACCTTC | CASSLAGGRDGYGYTF
TRBJ2-7 | - | TRBV6-5 | few | TGTGCCAGCAGTTACCTAGCGTCTTCCTACGAGCAGTACTTC | CASSYLASSYEQYF
TRBJ2-2 | TRBD1 | TRBV24-1 | many | TGTGCCACCAGTGACAAAACAGGGGCCGGGGAGCTGTTTTTT | CATSDKTGAGELFF
TRBJ1-6 | - | TRBV12-3/TRBV12-4 | - | TGTGCCAGCAGAGGGGACAATACACCCCTCCGCTTT | CASRGDNTPLRF
TRBJ1-1 | TRBD1 | TRBV5-1 | many | TGCGCCAGCAGCTTGTGGGGATCCGGGACAGGGGAGGCTGAAGCTTTCTTT | CASSLWGSGTGEAEAFF
TRBJ2-6 | TRBD2 | TRBV6-5 | few | TGTGCCAGCAGGTTTAGCCTAGCGGGAACCAAGGAAGGGGCCAACGTCCTGACTTTC | CASRFSLAGTKEGANVLTF
TRBJ1-4 | - | TRBV7-2 | - | TGTGCCAGCAGCCCAAGGTCTAATGAAAACCTGTTCTTT | CASSPRSNENLFF
TRBJ2-7 | TRBD2 | TRBV4-1 | many | TGCGCCAGCAGCCCGAGCGGGGGGAGTTACGAGCAGTACTTC | CASSPSGGSYEQYF
TRBJ1-5 | - | TRBV11-3 | few | TGTGCCAGCAGCCCACGCCGCAATCAGCCCCAGCATTTT | CASSPRRNQPQHF
TRBJ1-1 | - | TRBV13 | - | TGTGCCAGCAGCTTCTCAGTTACAGGATTGAACACTGAAGCTTTCTTT | CASSFSVTGLNTEAFF
TRBJ1-5 | - | TRBV19 | few | TGTGCCAGTAGTATAGATGCACCCCCCAGGGGTTACGGGCAGCCCCAGCATTTT | CASSIDAPPRGYGQPQHF
TRBJ2-7 | - | TRBV28 | many | TGTGCCAGCAGTTTCCGGTATTCGGCCTACGAGCAGTACTTC | CASSFRYSAYEQYF
TRBJ2-1 | TRBD2 | TRBV29-1 | few | TGCAGCGTTGCGGGGACTAGCGGGCCTAGCTCCTACAATGAGCAGTTCTTC | CSVAGTSGPSSYNEQFF
TRBJ2-1 | - | TRBV30 | many | TGTGCCTGGAGCCAAGGAATGGGGCAGTTCTTC | CAWSQGMGQFF